The rows below give T cell receptor beta chains drawn from one sample of a study of blood T cell repertoires in COVID-19. Produced via immunoSEQ multiplex PCR; TCRdb's table is partial and in-frame only. This sample yields over 200,000 clones, of which about four fifths are seen a single time; around 4% belongs to the top ten. Material: peripheral blood. These receptors all come from a man over 45 with active or convalescent COVID-19. The CDR3 runs from the conserved cysteine through the conserved F or W. Each record gives: V gene, J gene, D gene, clone size, CDR3 protein, CDR3 DNA. The D gene is left open where the match is weak. Where a row states a size, it is once, few, many or the class of an expanded clone; other rows omit it.

v_call: TRBV5-4; j_call: TRBJ2-1; d_call: -; clone_size: -; cdr3_aa: CASSFGGAKVGSYNEQFF; cdr3_nt: TGTGCCAGCAGCTTTGGCGGGGCCAAGGTCGGCTCCTACAATGAGCAGTTCTTC
v_call: TRBV19; j_call: TRBJ1-6; d_call: -; clone_size: -; cdr3_aa: CASSLRGQGLSPLHF; cdr3_nt: TGTGCCAGTAGCCTTCGAGGTCAGGGTTTGTCACCCCTCCACTTT
v_call: TRBV27; j_call: TRBJ2-1; d_call: TRBD1; clone_size: once; cdr3_aa: CASSLIGTGSYNEQFF; cdr3_nt: TGTGCCAGCAGTTTAATCGGGACAGGATCCTACAATGAGCAGTTCTTC
v_call: TRBV5-5; j_call: TRBJ1-4; d_call: -; clone_size: -; cdr3_aa: CASSPQRGGSTNEKLFF; cdr3_nt: TGTGCCAGCAGCCCCCAGAGGGGGGGTTCGACTAATGAAAAACTGTTTTTT
v_call: TRBV7-9; j_call: TRBJ2-1; d_call: TRBD2; clone_size: -; cdr3_aa: CASSQTSRNEQFF; cdr3_nt: TGTGCCAGCAGCCAGACTAGCCGCAATGAGCAGTTCTTC
v_call: TRBV10-3; j_call: TRBJ1-5; d_call: TRBD1; clone_size: -; cdr3_aa: CAIKPGTGEGQPQHF; cdr3_nt: TGTGCCATCAAGCCCGGGACAGGGGAAGGTCAGCCCCAGCATTTT
v_call: TRBV25-1; j_call: TRBJ2-6; d_call: -; clone_size: -; cdr3_aa: CASRGPGANVLTF; cdr3_nt: TGTGCCAGCAGGGGCCCTGGGGCCAACGTCCTGACTTTC
v_call: TRBV27; j_call: TRBJ2-1; d_call: -; clone_size: -; cdr3_aa: CASSPTGTAGQFF; cdr3_nt: TGTGCCAGCAGCCCCACGGGTACCGCGGGGCAGTTCTTC
v_call: TRBV7-8; j_call: TRBJ2-7; d_call: TRBD1; clone_size: -; cdr3_aa: CASSLGDRSTYEQYF; cdr3_nt: TGTGCCAGCAGCTTAGGGGACAGGAGTACCTACGAGCAGTACTTC
v_call: TRBV15; j_call: TRBJ1-1; d_call: -; clone_size: -; cdr3_aa: CATSRGIESSVLF; cdr3_nt: TGTGCCACCAGCAGAGGGATCGAGTCCAGCGTTCTCTTT
v_call: TRBV4-2; j_call: TRBJ1-4; d_call: TRBD1; clone_size: few; cdr3_aa: CASSRMGTGGREKLFF; cdr3_nt: TGTGCCAGCAGCCGGATGGGGACAGGGGGCCGAGAAAAACTGTTTTTT
v_call: TRBV5-1; j_call: TRBJ1-1; d_call: TRBD1; clone_size: -; cdr3_aa: CASSYGTANTEAFF; cdr3_nt: TGCGCCAGCAGCTACGGGACAGCGAACACTGAAGCTTTCTTT
v_call: TRBV3-1/TRBV3-2; j_call: TRBJ2-2; d_call: -; clone_size: -; cdr3_aa: CASSQVLSGELFF; cdr3_nt: TGTGCCAGCAGCCAAGTTCTGAGCGGGGAGCTGTTTTTT
v_call: TRBV5-1; j_call: TRBJ1-1; d_call: TRBD1; clone_size: -; cdr3_aa: CASRSGQDMNTEAFF; cdr3_nt: TGCGCCAGCAGGAGTGGACAGGACATGAACACTGAAGCTTTCTTT
v_call: TRBV18; j_call: TRBJ1-5; d_call: TRBD1; clone_size: few; cdr3_aa: CASSSMTGPRNQPQHF; cdr3_nt: TGTGCCAGCTCATCTATGACAGGGCCGAGAAATCAGCCCCAGCATTTT
v_call: TRBV18; j_call: TRBJ1-5; d_call: TRBD1; clone_size: -; cdr3_aa: CASSPPVPGQGQGNQPQHF; cdr3_nt: TGTGCCAGCTCACCCCCGGTCCCGGGACAGGGGCAGGGCAATCAGCCCCAGCATTTT
v_call: TRBV3-1/TRBV3-2; j_call: TRBJ1-2; d_call: TRBD1; clone_size: -; cdr3_aa: CASSPGQRGSYGYTF; cdr3_nt: TGTGCCAGCAGCCCGGGACAGAGGGGTTCCTATGGCTACACCTTC
v_call: TRBV7-2; j_call: TRBJ1-2; d_call: -; clone_size: -; cdr3_aa: CASSPDSANYGYTF; cdr3_nt: TGTGCCAGCAGTCCGGACAGTGCTAACTATGGCTACACCTTC
v_call: TRBV9; j_call: TRBJ1-4; d_call: -; clone_size: -; cdr3_aa: CASSVQPSFTGSLREKLFF; cdr3_nt: TGTGCCAGCAGCGTACAACCAAGCTTTACAGGGTCCTTGAGAGAAAAACTGTTTTTT
v_call: TRBV30; j_call: TRBJ2-7; d_call: -; clone_size: -; cdr3_aa: CAWSVPPSYEQYF; cdr3_nt: TGTGCCTGGAGTGTTCCCCCCAGTTACGAGCAGTACTTC
v_call: TRBV7-2; j_call: TRBJ1-5; d_call: -; clone_size: -; cdr3_aa: CASSLGGTNQPQHF; cdr3_nt: TGTGCCAGCAGCTTAGGGGGGACAAATCAGCCCCAGCATTTT
v_call: TRBV7-2; j_call: TRBJ1-2; d_call: -; clone_size: -; cdr3_aa: CASSLGGRNYGYTF; cdr3_nt: TGTGCCAGCAGCTTAGGAGGGCGTAACTATGGCTACACCTTC
v_call: TRBV9; j_call: TRBJ2-1; d_call: -; clone_size: -; cdr3_aa: CASSVARGGNEQFF; cdr3_nt: TGTGCCAGCAGCGTAGCTAGGGGAGGCAATGAGCAGTTCTTC
v_call: TRBV7-9; j_call: TRBJ2-7; d_call: -; clone_size: -; cdr3_aa: CASSRSSYEQYF; cdr3_nt: TGTGCCAGCAGTCGCAGCTCCTACGAGCAGTACTTC
v_call: TRBV9; j_call: TRBJ1-1; d_call: -; clone_size: once; cdr3_aa: CASSPSTGGLNTEAFF; cdr3_nt: TGTGCCAGCAGCCCTTCGACAGGCGGGTTGAACACTGAAGCTTTCTTT
v_call: TRBV15; j_call: TRBJ2-7; d_call: -; clone_size: -; cdr3_aa: CATSRDLGGVGEQYF; cdr3_nt: TGTGCCACCAGCAGAGATCTAGGGGGAGTTGGGGAGCAGTACTTC
v_call: TRBV2; j_call: TRBJ1-1; d_call: TRBD1; clone_size: -; cdr3_aa: CASRRTGNTEAFF; cdr3_nt: TGTGCCAGCAGGCGGACAGGGAACACTGAAGCTTTCTTT
v_call: TRBV12-5; j_call: TRBJ2-4; d_call: TRBD1; clone_size: -; cdr3_aa: CASGTSGTGMRSKNIQYF; cdr3_nt: TGTGCTAGTGGTACTTCCGGGACAGGCATGAGGTCCAAAAACATTCAGTACTTC
v_call: TRBV29-1; j_call: TRBJ1-1; d_call: TRBD1; clone_size: -; cdr3_aa: CSVGKGFGTGNTEAFF; cdr3_nt: TGCAGCGTTGGGAAGGGGTTTGGGACAGGGAACACTGAAGCTTTCTTT
v_call: TRBV6-5; j_call: TRBJ2-3; d_call: -; clone_size: -; cdr3_aa: CASSRAGDTDTQYF; cdr3_nt: TGTGCCAGCTCCAGAGCAGGGGACACAGATACGCAGTATTTT
v_call: TRBV7-2; j_call: TRBJ1-5; d_call: -; clone_size: few; cdr3_aa: CASSEGDSNQPQHF; cdr3_nt: TGTGCCAGCAGCGAGGGGGATAGCAATCAGCCCCAGCATTTT
v_call: TRBV19; j_call: TRBJ1-3; d_call: -; clone_size: -; cdr3_aa: CAKKTRSSRSGNTIYF; cdr3_nt: TGTGCCAAAAAAACCAGGTCCTCACGCTCTGGAAACACCATATATTTT
v_call: TRBV2; j_call: TRBJ1-4; d_call: -; clone_size: -; cdr3_aa: CASRTPLNEKLFF; cdr3_nt: TGTGCCAGCAGGACACCCCTCAATGAAAAACTGTTTTTT
v_call: TRBV4-1; j_call: TRBJ2-7; d_call: TRBD1; clone_size: few; cdr3_aa: CASSQELGTAYEQYF; cdr3_nt: TGCGCCAGCAGCCAAGAGCTAGGGACAGCCTACGAGCAGTACTTC
v_call: TRBV19; j_call: TRBJ2-7; d_call: TRBD2; clone_size: -; cdr3_aa: CASSITGGPGEQYF; cdr3_nt: TGTGCCAGTAGTATTACGGGGGGGCCTGGCGAGCAGTACTTC
v_call: TRBV5-1; j_call: TRBJ1-6; d_call: -; clone_size: -; cdr3_aa: CASSEVLAGNSPLHF; cdr3_nt: TGCGCCAGCAGCGAGGTCCTCGCGGGGAATTCACCCCTCCACTTT
v_call: TRBV7-9; j_call: TRBJ2-7; d_call: TRBD1; clone_size: -; cdr3_aa: CASKDRGISYEQYF; cdr3_nt: TGTGCCAGCAAGGACAGGGGGATTTCCTACGAGCAGTACTTC
v_call: TRBV6-5; j_call: TRBJ1-2; d_call: TRBD1; clone_size: -; cdr3_aa: CASRGQGAGSGYTF; cdr3_nt: TGTGCCAGCAGGGGACAGGGGGCAGGATCGGGCTACACCTTC
v_call: TRBV19; j_call: TRBJ2-3; d_call: -; clone_size: -; cdr3_aa: CASSIELQGATQYF; cdr3_nt: TGTGCCAGTAGTATAGAATTACAGGGTGCTACGCAGTATTTT
v_call: TRBV29-1; j_call: TRBJ1-2; d_call: -; clone_size: -; cdr3_aa: CSVPRGDYGYTF; cdr3_nt: TGCAGCGTTCCCCGGGGAGACTATGGCTACACCTTC
v_call: TRBV25-1; j_call: TRBJ1-2; d_call: TRBD1; clone_size: few; cdr3_aa: CASSEGNRGNYGYTF; cdr3_nt: TGTGCCAGCAGTGAGGGGAACAGGGGGAACTATGGCTACACCTTC
v_call: TRBV7-2; j_call: TRBJ2-1; d_call: TRBD1; clone_size: -; cdr3_aa: CASSLLGTVYEQFF; cdr3_nt: TGTGCCAGCAGCTTACTTGGGACAGTCTATGAGCAGTTCTTC
v_call: TRBV12-3/TRBV12-4; j_call: TRBJ1-1; d_call: -; clone_size: -; cdr3_aa: CASTGQMNTEAFF; cdr3_nt: TGTGCCAGCACTGGACAAATGAACACTGAAGCTTTCTTT
v_call: TRBV7-3; j_call: TRBJ2-5; d_call: TRBD2; clone_size: few; cdr3_aa: CASSDSTGGQETQYF; cdr3_nt: TGTGCCAGCAGTGATAGTACGGGGGGACAAGAGACCCAGTACTTC
v_call: TRBV18; j_call: TRBJ1-4; d_call: TRBD1; clone_size: -; cdr3_aa: CASSPTGVPNEKLFF; cdr3_nt: TGTGCCAGCTCACCAACAGGGGTACCTAATGAAAAACTGTTTTTT
v_call: TRBV28; j_call: TRBJ2-1; d_call: -; clone_size: -; cdr3_aa: CASSLPRGNEQFF; cdr3_nt: TGTGCCAGCAGTTTGCCCCGAGGGAATGAGCAGTTCTTC
v_call: TRBV7-2; j_call: TRBJ1-1; d_call: TRBD1; clone_size: -; cdr3_aa: CASSSYGTGLNTEAFF; cdr3_nt: TGTGCCAGCAGCTCCTACGGGACAGGTCTGAACACTGAAGCTTTCTTT